This T cell receptor beta chain was identified in a study of blood T cell repertoires in COVID-19. The germline V gene has CDR1 KGHDR and CDR2 SFDVKD. Unmatched junction bases numbered 4, after V lost 2 bases and J lost 7 bases. The CDR3 extends over 14 amino acids. Measured with immunoSEQ multiplex PCR; TCRdb has only the in-frame clones, and not every one. The data hold some 200,000 clones, with roughly nine tenths observed a single time. This TCR was sampled from a woman aged 55-69 years with COVID-19, enrolled during active disease. Sequenced sample: peripheral blood. This chain uses TRBV24-1 with TRBJ1-2; 9 bases match TRBD1. DNA for the CDR3: TGTGCCACCAGTGATTACAGGGGGCAGGTTGGCTACACCTTC. This encodes CATSDYRGQVGYTF.